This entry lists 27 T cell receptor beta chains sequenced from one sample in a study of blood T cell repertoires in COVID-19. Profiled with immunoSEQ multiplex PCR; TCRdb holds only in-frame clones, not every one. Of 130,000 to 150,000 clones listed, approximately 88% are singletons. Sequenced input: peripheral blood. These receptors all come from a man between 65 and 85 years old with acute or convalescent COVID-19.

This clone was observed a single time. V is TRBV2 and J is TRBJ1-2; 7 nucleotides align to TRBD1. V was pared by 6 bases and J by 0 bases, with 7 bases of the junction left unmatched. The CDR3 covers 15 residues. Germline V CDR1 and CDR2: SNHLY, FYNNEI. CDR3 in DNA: TGTGCCAGCAGCCGACAGGGACCAACTAACTATGGCTACACCTTC. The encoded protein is CASSRQGPTNYGYTF.

The CDR3 nucleotides read TGTGCCAGCAGCTTAGCAGGGGGCACCGGGGAGCTGTTTTTT. Its protein product is CASSLAGGTGELFF. This chain joins TRBV7-2 and TRBJ2-2; D is perhaps TRBD1 (6 bases). This CDR3 comprises 14 residues. CDR1 SGHTA and CDR2 FQGNSA come from the germline V gene. The V gene lost 0 bases and the J gene lost 4 bases, with 6 bases spanning the gap.

The chain's CDR3 is CASSYSGSRHYGYTF. CDR3 coding DNA: TGTGCCAGCAGTTACTCAGGGAGCCGACACTATGGCTACACCTTC. The rearrangement links TRBV6-5 to TRBJ1-2; D is uncertain. The germline V gene has CDR1 MNHEY and CDR2 SVGAGI. The CDR3 has 15 residues. Trimming pared 0 bases from V and 3 bases from J, leaving 11 bases between.

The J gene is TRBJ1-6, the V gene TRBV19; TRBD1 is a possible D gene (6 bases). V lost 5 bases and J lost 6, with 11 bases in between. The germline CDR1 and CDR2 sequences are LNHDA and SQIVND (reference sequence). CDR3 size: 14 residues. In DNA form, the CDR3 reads TGTGCCAGTAGTTGGCTGGGGGCTAATTCACCCCTCCACTTT. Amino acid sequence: CASSWLGANSPLHF.

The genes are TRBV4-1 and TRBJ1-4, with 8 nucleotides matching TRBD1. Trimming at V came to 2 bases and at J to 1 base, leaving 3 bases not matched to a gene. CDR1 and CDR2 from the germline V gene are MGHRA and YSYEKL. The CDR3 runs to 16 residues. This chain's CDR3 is CASSQPDRGTNEKLFF. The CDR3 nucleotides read TGCGCCAGCAGCCAACCTGACAGGGGAACTAATGAAAAACTGTTTTTT.

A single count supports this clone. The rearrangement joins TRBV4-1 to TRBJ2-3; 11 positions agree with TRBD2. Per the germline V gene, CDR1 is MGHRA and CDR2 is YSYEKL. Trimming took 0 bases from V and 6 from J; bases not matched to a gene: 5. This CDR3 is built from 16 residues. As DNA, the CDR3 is TGCGCCAGCAGCCAAGATAGCGGGGGGGCTCTTGATACGCAGTATTTT. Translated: CASSQDSGGALDTQYF.

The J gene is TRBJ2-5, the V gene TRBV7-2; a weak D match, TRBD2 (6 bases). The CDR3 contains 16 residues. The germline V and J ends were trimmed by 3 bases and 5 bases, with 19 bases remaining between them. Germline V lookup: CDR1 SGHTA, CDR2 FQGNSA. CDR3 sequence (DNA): TGTGCCAGCAGCTTTTTCGGGCTGGCGGGGAGGGAGACCCAGTACTTC. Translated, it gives CASSFFGLAGRETQYF. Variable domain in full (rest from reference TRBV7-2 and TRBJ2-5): GAGVSQSPSNKVTEKGKDVELRCDPISGHTALYWYRQSLGQGLEFLIYFQGNSAPDKSGLPSDRFSAERTGGSVSTLTIQRTQQEDSAVYLCASSFFGLAGRETQYFGPGTRLLVL.

The CDR3 DNA reads TGTGCCAGCAGCCAAGTAACTAGAGGAAAGAGTGAGCAGTTCTTC. Translating it yields CASSQVTRGKSEQFF. The V gene is TRBV3-1 (or the pseudogene TRBV3-2), the J gene TRBJ2-1; D is possibly TRBD2 (5 bases). V lost 1 base and J lost 9, with 16 bases in between. CDR3 length: 15 residues. From germline, CDR1 is LGHDT and CDR2 YNNKEL (reference sequence).

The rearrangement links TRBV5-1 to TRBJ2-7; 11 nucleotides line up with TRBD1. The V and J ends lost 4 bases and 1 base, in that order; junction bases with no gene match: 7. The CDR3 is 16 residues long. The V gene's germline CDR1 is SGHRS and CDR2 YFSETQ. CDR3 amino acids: CASSGTGGRVSYEQYF. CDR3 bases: TGCGCCAGCAGCGGGACAGGGGGTAGAGTTTCCTACGAGCAGTACTTC.

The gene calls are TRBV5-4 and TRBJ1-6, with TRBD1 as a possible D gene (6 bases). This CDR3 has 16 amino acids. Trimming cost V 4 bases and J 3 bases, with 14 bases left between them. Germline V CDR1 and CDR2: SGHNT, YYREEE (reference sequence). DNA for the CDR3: TGTGCCAGCAGCCCGGAATTGACAGGCTATAATTCACCCCTCCACTTT. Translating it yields CASSPELTGYNSPLHF.

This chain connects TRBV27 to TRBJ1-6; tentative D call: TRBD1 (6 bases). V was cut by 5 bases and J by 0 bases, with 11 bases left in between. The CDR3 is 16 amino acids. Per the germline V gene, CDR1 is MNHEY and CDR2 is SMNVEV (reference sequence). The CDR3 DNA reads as TGTGCCAGCAGTCAAGGGGACAACTCCTATAATTCACCCCTCCACTTT. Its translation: CASSQGDNSYNSPLHF.

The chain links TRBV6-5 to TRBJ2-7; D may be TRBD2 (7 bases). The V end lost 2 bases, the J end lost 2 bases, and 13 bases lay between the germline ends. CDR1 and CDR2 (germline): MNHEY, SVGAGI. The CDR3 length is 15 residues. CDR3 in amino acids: CASSYASGGTYEQYF. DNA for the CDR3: TGTGCCAGCAGTTACGCCTCGGGGGGCACCTACGAGCAGTACTTC.

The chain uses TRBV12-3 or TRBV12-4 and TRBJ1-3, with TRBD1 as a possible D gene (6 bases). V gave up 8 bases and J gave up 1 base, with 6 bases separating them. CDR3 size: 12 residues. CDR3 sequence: CASGTSGNTIYF. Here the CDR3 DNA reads TGTGCCAGCGGGACATCTGGAAACACCATATATTTT.

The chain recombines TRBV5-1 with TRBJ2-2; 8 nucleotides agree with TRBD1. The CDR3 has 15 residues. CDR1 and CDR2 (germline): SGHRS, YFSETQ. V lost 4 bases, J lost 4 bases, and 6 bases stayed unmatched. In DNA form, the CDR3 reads TGCGCCAGCAGCCCTCGACAGGGGACCACCGGGGAGCTGTTTTTT. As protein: CASSPRQGTTGELFF.

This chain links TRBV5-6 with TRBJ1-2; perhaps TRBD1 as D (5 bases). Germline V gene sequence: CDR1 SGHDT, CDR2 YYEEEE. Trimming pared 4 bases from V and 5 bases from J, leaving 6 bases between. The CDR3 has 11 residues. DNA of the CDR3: TGTGCCAGCAGCCGACAGTATGGCTACACCTTC. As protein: CASSRQYGYTF. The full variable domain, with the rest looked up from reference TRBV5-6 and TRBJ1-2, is DAGVTQSPTHLIKTRGQQVTLRCSPKSGHDTVSWYQQALGQGPQFIFQYYEEEERQRGNFPDRFSGHQFPNYSSELNVNALLLGDSALYLCASSRQYGYTFGSGTRLTVV.

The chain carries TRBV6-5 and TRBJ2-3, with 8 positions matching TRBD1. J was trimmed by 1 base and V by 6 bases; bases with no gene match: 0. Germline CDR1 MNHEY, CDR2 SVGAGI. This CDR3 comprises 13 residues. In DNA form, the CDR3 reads TGTGCCAGCAGGACAGGGGGCACAGATACGCAGTATTTT. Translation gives CASRTGGTDTQYF.

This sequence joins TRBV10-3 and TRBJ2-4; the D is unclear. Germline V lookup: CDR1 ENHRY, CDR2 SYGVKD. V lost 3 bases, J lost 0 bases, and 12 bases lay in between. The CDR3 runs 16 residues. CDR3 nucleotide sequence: TGTGCCATCAGTGACCATGAGGCCGGAGCCAAAAACATTCAGTACTTC. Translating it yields CAISDHEAGAKNIQYF.

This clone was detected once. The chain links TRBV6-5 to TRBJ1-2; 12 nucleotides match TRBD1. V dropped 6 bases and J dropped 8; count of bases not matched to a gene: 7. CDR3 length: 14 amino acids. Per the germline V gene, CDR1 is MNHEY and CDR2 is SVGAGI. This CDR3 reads CASRGTGGARGYTF. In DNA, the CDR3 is TGTGCCAGCAGGGGGACAGGGGGCGCGCGGGGCTACACCTTC.

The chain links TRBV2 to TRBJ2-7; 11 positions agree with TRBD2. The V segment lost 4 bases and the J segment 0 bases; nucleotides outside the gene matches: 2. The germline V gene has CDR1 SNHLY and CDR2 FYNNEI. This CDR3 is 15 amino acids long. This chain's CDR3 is CASSVGLAGSYEQYF. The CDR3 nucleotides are TGTGCCAGCAGTGTTGGACTAGCGGGCTCCTACGAGCAGTACTTC.

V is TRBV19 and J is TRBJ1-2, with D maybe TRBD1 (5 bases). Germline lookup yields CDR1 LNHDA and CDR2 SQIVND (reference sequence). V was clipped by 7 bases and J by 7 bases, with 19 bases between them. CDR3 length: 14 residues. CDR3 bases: TGTGCCAGTAACCCTGCGACGGGGACTAGTGGCTACACCTTC. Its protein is CASNPATGTSGYTF. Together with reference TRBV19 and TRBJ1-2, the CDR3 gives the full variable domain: DGGITQSPKYLFRKEGQNVTLSCEQNLNHDAMYWYRQDPGQGLRLIYYSQIVNDFQKGDIAEGYSVSREKKESFPLTVTSAQKNPTAFYLCASNPATGTSGYTFGSGTRLTVV.

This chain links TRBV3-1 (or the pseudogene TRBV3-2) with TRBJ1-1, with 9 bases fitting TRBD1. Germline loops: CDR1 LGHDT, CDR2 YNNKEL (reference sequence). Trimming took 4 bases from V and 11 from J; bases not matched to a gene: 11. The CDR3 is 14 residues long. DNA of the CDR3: TGTGCCAGCAGCCCGGGGACAGGGATGCCCGCGGCTTTCTTT. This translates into CASSPGTGMPAAFF.

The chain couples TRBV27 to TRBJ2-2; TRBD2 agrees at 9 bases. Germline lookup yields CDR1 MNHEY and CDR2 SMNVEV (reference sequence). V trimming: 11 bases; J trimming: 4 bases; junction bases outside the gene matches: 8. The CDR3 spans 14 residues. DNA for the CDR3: TGTGCCGGCGGAGGTAGCGGGGGCACCGGGGAGCTGTTTTTT. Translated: CAGGGSGGTGELFF.

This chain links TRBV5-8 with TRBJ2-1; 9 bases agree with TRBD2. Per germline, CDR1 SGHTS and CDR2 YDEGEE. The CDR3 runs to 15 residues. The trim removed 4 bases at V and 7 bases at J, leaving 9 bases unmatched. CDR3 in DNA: TGTGCCAGCAGCGGCGGGGGGGCGGATAGGAATGAGCAGTTCTTC. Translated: CASSGGGADRNEQFF.

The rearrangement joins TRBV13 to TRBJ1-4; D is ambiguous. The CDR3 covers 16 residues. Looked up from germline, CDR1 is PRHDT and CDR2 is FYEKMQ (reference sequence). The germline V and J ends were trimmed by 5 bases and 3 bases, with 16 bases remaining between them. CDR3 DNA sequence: TGTGCCAGCAGCCCAAAGGAGGCAGGCCCTAATGAAAAACTGTTTTTT. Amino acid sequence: CASSPKEAGPNEKLFF.

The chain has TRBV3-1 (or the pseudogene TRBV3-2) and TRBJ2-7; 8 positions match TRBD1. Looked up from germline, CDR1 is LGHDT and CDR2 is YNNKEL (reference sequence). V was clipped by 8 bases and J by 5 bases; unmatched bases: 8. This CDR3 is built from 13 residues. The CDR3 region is CASADRGAHEQYF. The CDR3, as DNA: TGTGCCAGCGCCGACAGGGGCGCTCACGAGCAGTACTTC.

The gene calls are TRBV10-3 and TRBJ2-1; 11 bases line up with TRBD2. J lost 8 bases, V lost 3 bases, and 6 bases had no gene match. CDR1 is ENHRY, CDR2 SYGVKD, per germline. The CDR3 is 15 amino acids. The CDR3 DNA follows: TGTGCCATCAGTGATAGCGGGGGGGCCGGGGATGAGCAGTTCTTC. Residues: CAISDSGGAGDEQFF.

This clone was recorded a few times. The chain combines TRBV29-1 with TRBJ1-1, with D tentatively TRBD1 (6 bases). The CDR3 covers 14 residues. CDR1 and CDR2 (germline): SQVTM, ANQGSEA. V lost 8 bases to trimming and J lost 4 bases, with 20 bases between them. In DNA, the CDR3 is TGCAGCTCGGAGGTCGGGGGGCACGGCACTGAAGCTTTCTTT. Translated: CSSEVGGHGTEAFF. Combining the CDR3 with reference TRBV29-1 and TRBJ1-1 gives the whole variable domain SAVISQKPSRDICQRGTSLTIQCQVDSQVTMMFWYRQQPGQSLTLIATANQGSEATYESGFVIDKFPISRPNLTFSTLTVSNMSPEDSSIYLCSSEVGGHGTEAFFGQGTRLTVV.